A single sample gave rise to the 28 T cell receptor beta chains below, sequenced in a study of OX40 agonist ivuxolimab in advanced cancers. Here immunoSEQ multiplex PCR was the method, and the copy in TCRdb shows in-frame clones only, minus some. The table lists around 66,000 clones, around 82% of them singletons. Sequencing used CD4+ or CD8+ T cells sorted from blood, obtained in a trial of the OX40 agonist ivuxolimab. The receptors were gathered from an adult with an advanced solid tumor such as melanoma, head and neck, liver or kidney cancer.

This clone is a singleton in its sample. The CDR3 region has the DNA TGCAGCGTACAGAGCTCCTACAATGAGCAGTTCTTC. Translating gives CSVQSSYNEQFF. J is TRBJ2-1 and V is TRBV29-1, with unresolved D. The germline gives CDR1 SQVTM, CDR2 ANQGSEA. The CDR3 has 12 amino acids. The germline V and J ends were trimmed by 6 bases and 0 bases, with 6 bases remaining between them.

The chain employs TRBV5-4 and TRBJ2-6, with a tentative D call TRBD1 (5 bases). The CDR3 runs to 16 residues. V lost 6 bases to trimming and J lost 0 bases, with 13 bases between them. Germline values: CDR1 SGHNT, CDR2 YYREEE (reference sequence). The CDR3 DNA follows: TGTGCCAGCAAGACAGACCCGACCTCTGGGGCCAACGTCCTGACTTTC. This gives the protein CASKTDPTSGANVLTF.

The chain combines TRBV9 with TRBJ1-1; D call uncertain. The germline V gene encodes CDR1 SGDLS and CDR2 YYNGEE. The CDR3 has 15 amino acids. The V and J ends lost 0 bases and 2 bases respectively, with 11 bases between them. In DNA form, the CDR3 reads TGTGCCAGCAGCGTAGATAGTGTACTCAACACTGAAGCTTTCTTT. This codes for CASSVDSVLNTEAFF.

This chain uses TRBV10-3 with TRBJ1-4; D call uncertain. Germline V gene sequence: CDR1 ENHRY, CDR2 SYGVKD. V was cut by 6 bases and J by 4 bases, with 12 bases left in between. The CDR3 length is 14 residues. In DNA, the CDR3 is TGTGCCATCAGGGAGAACGAACTTAATGAAAAACTGTTTTTT. Protein sequence: CAIRENELNEKLFF.

The chain carries TRBV28 and TRBJ1-6, with 7 bases that match TRBD1. Germline-derived CDR1 and CDR2 are MDHEN and SYDVKM. V dropped 6 bases and J dropped 7; count of bases not matched to a gene: 12. There are 16 residues in the CDR3. The DNA for the CDR3 is TGTGCCAGCAGCGAAGGAGGGACAGCCGTAAATTCACCCCTCCACTTT. Amino acids: CASSEGGTAVNSPLHF. The variable domain in full, with the rest retrieved from reference TRBV28 and TRBJ1-6, is DVKVTQSSRYLVKRTGEKVFLECVQDMDHENMFWYRQDPGLGLRLIYFSYDVKMKEKGDIPEGYSVSREKKERFSLILESASTNQTSMYLCASSEGGTAVNSPLHFGNGTRLTVT.

In this sample, this clone turned up a few times. This rearrangement joins TRBV9 to TRBJ1-3, with D perhaps matching TRBD1 (6 bases). Trimming left V 0 bases short and J 0 bases short, with 10 bases between. The CDR3 is 16 residues long. Germline V lookup: CDR1 SGDLS, CDR2 YYNGEE. The CDR3 reads CASSVDLGASGNTIYF. Written as DNA, the CDR3 is TGTGCCAGCAGCGTAGATTTGGGGGCCTCTGGAAACACCATATATTTT. The variable domain in full, with the rest retrieved from reference TRBV9 and TRBJ1-3, is DSGVTQTPKHLITATGQRVTLRCSPRSGDLSVYWYQQSLDQGLQFLIQYYNGEERAKGNILERFSAQQFPDLHSELNLSSLELGDSALYFCASSVDLGASGNTIYFGEGSWLTVV.

The gene calls are TRBV9 and TRBJ1-2; 7 bases agree with TRBD1. J lost 1 base, V lost 4 bases, and 13 bases had no gene match. Per germline, CDR1 SGDLS and CDR2 YYNGEE. The CDR3 covers 17 residues. Here the CDR3 reads CASSFKAGDSLNYGYTF. The CDR3 DNA reads as TGTGCCAGCAGCTTCAAAGCCGGGGACAGCCTTAACTATGGCTACACCTTC.

This clone has only one observation. The chain has TRBV29-1 and TRBJ1-2; a possible D gene is TRBD1 (5 bases). CDR1 is SQVTM and CDR2 is ANQGSEA in the germline V gene. With 4 bases removed from V and 6 bases from J, the gap between germline ends came to 18 bases. The CDR3 is made up of 14 amino acids. The CDR3 protein is CSVVPHQGVNGYTF. DNA for the CDR3: TGCAGCGTTGTGCCCCACCAGGGAGTAAATGGCTACACCTTC.

This chain joins TRBV18 and TRBJ1-2; 7 bases fit TRBD1. The CDR3 consists of 15 residues. V was pared by 3 bases and J by 3 bases, with 7 bases of the junction left unmatched. The germline V gene encodes CDR1 KGHSH and CDR2 LQKENI. The CDR3 region has the DNA TGTGCCAGCTCACCCAAATCGACAGGGTACTATGGCTACACCTTC. Amino acids: CASSPKSTGYYGYTF. Combining the CDR3 with reference TRBV18 and TRBJ1-2 gives the whole variable domain NAGVMQNPRHLVRRRGQEARLRCSPMKGHSHVYWYRQLPEEGLKFMVYLQKENIIDESGMPKERFSAEFPKEGPSILRIQQVVRGDSAAYFCASSPKSTGYYGYTFGSGTRLTVV.

The rearrangement uses TRBV10-3 and TRBJ1-2; D remains unclear. CDR3 length equals 14 residues. Trimming took off 3 bases at V and 8 bases at J, with 16 bases between the two ends. Germline lookup yields CDR1 ENHRY and CDR2 SYGVKD. CDR3 DNA: TGTGCCATCAGTGACTACACCGTGACTGGGGGCTACACCTTC. Its translation is CAISDYTVTGGYTF.

The V and J genes are TRBV4-1 and TRBJ2-2; D is perhaps TRBD1 or TRBD2 (6 bases each). Trimming left V 2 bases short and J 5 bases short, with 18 bases between. Germline values: CDR1 MGHRA, CDR2 YSYEKL. This CDR3 comprises 17 residues. CDR3: CASSQRWRGSQTGELFF. CDR3 in DNA: TGCGCCAGCAGCCAACGCTGGAGGGGGTCTCAAACCGGGGAGCTGTTTTTT.

The chain has TRBV19 and TRBJ2-7; 8 positions agree with TRBD2. V shed 1 base, J shed 3 bases, and the junction held 8 bases outside the gene matches. This CDR3 is 16 amino acids long. Germline values: CDR1 LNHDA, CDR2 SQIVND (reference sequence). The CDR3 sequence is CASSIGTSGGHYEQYF. The CDR3 coding sequence is TGTGCCAGTAGTATAGGCACGAGCGGGGGACACTACGAGCAGTACTTC.

The chain has TRBV18 and TRBJ1-2; 9 positions agree with TRBD1. The CDR3 is made up of 14 amino acids. Trimming at V came to 4 bases and at J to 8 bases, leaving 8 bases not matched to a gene. Germline values: CDR1 KGHSH, CDR2 LQKENI. CDR3: CASSLRDRVNGYTF. The DNA of the CDR3 is TGTGCCAGCTCACTCCGGGACAGGGTGAACGGCTACACCTTC.

The chain employs TRBV7-2 and TRBJ2-4; D is uncertain. This CDR3 is built from 15 residues. Trimming pared 3 bases from V and 1 base from J, leaving 10 bases between. Germline V lookup: CDR1 SGHTA, CDR2 FQGNSA. CDR3 region: CASSFRFGAKNIQYF. The CDR3 DNA is TGTGCCAGCAGCTTTAGGTTTGGGGCCAAAAACATTCAGTACTTC.

The CDR3 DNA follows: TGTGCCAGCAGGAGTGATTCGGCTGGGGCCAACGTCCTGACTTTC. This codes for CASRSDSAGANVLTF. The J gene is TRBJ2-6, the V gene TRBV5-4; D gene unclear. Germline assignment: CDR1 SGHNT and CDR2 YYREEE (reference sequence). Trimming cost V 5 bases and J 2 bases, with 11 bases left between them. The CDR3 sequence is 15 residues long.

The chain has TRBV2 and TRBJ2-3, with a tentative D call TRBD2 (6 bases). CDR1 SNHLY and CDR2 FYNNEI come from the germline V gene. This CDR3 is 15 amino acids long. Trimming stripped 4 bases from V and 1 base from J, with 12 bases between. For the CDR3, the DNA is TGTGCCAGCAGTGTGCGGGGTTGGGGCACAGATACGCAGTATTTT. Its protein product is CASSVRGWGTDTQYF.

The rearrangement links TRBV5-4 to TRBJ2-1, with 11 positions matching TRBD1. J lost 5 bases, V lost 4 bases, and 5 bases had no gene match. This CDR3 spans 15 amino acids. Germline assignment: CDR1 SGHNT and CDR2 YYREEE (reference sequence). CDR3 in amino acids: CASSPGQGAHNEQFF. Written as DNA, the CDR3 is TGTGCCAGCAGCCCTGGACAGGGGGCCCACAATGAGCAGTTCTTC.

This clone appeared a few times. The rearrangement links TRBV9 to TRBJ1-2; D is possibly TRBD1 (6 bases). V lost 0 bases and J 12 bases, leaving 21 bases between the germline ends. CDR1 and CDR2 from the germline V gene are SGDLS and YYNGEE. The CDR3 spans 15 residues. CDR3 region: CASSVAGQGTVGDTF. For the CDR3, the DNA is TGTGCCAGCAGCGTAGCTGGCCAGGGGACCGTTGGAGACACCTTC.

The J gene is TRBJ1-1, the V gene TRBV19, with D hard to call. CDR3 size: 14 residues. Germline V gene sequence: CDR1 LNHDA, CDR2 SQIVND (reference sequence). Trimming stripped 7 bases from V and 4 bases from J, with 16 bases between. The CDR3 region is CASTPFVGGTEAFF. DNA for the CDR3: TGTGCCAGTACCCCCTTCGTCGGAGGCACTGAAGCTTTCTTT.

The chain links TRBV12-5 to TRBJ2-1, with 10 nucleotides matching TRBD1. This CDR3 region has 16 residues. Trimming at V came to 6 bases and at J to 0 bases, leaving 5 bases not matched to a gene. Germline values: CDR1 LGHNT, CDR2 FRNRAP. CDR3 nucleotides: TGTGCTAGTGGGACAGGGGGCCCAAGCTCCTACAATGAGCAGTTCTTC. It yields the protein CASGTGGPSSYNEQFF.

The chain employs TRBV2 and TRBJ1-5, with D tentatively TRBD1 (5 bases). Germline V gene data show CDR1 as SNHLY and CDR2 as FYNNEI. The CDR3 is 15 residues long. V was trimmed by 7 bases and J by 2 bases, leaving 15 bases between them. CDR3 region: CASMIGTLGNQPQHF. The CDR3 DNA reads as TGTGCCAGCATGATCGGGACCCTGGGCAATCAGCCCCAGCATTTT. The variable domain in full, with the rest retrieved from reference TRBV2 and TRBJ1-5, is EPEVTQTPSHQVTQMGQEVILRCVPISNHLYFYWYRQILGQKVEFLVSFYNNEISEKSEIFDDQFSVERPDGSNFTLKIRSTKLEDSAMYFCASMIGTLGNQPQHFGDGTRLSIL.

This chain links TRBV7-9 with TRBJ1-1; D gene unclear. Germline CDR1 and CDR2: SEHNR and FQNEAQ (reference sequence). Trimming took 5 bases from V and 5 from J, leaving 12 bases between them. The CDR3 sequence is 13 residues long. The CDR3 protein is CASSLSGETEAFF. The CDR3 DNA follows: TGTGCCAGCAGCCTGAGTGGGGAGACTGAAGCTTTCTTT.

The chain carries TRBV18 and TRBJ1-2, with D maybe TRBD1 (5 bases). Between the trimmed V and J ends, which lost 3 bases and 4 bases, there was a span of 18 bases. Germline CDR1 KGHSH, CDR2 LQKENI. The CDR3 runs to 16 residues. CDR3 loop: CASSPDSGASVYGYTF. CDR3 DNA: TGTGCCAGCTCACCTGACTCCGGGGCTTCCGTCTATGGCTACACCTTC.

The rearrangement joins TRBV5-5 to TRBJ1-1, with 7 bases matching TRBD1. Germline-derived CDR1 and CDR2 are SGHKS and YYEKEE (reference sequence). The CDR3 consists of 15 residues. Losses at the gene ends were 1 base for V and 1 base for J; bases not matched to a gene: 4. As DNA, the CDR3 is TGTGCCAGCAGCTTGTGGGGACAGTCGAACACTGAAGCTTTCTTT. Residues: CASSLWGQSNTEAFF. Full variable domain (outside the CDR3, taken from reference TRBV5-5 and TRBJ1-1): DAGVTQSPTHLIKTRGQQVTLRCSPISGHKSVSWYQQVLGQGPQFIFQYYEKEERGRGNFPDRFSARQFPNYSSELNVNALLLGDSALYLCASSLWGQSNTEAFFGQGTRLTVV.

CDR3 sequence reads: CASSYRGEDETQYF. The CDR3 coding sequence is TGTGCCAGCAGTTATAGGGGGGAGGACGAGACCCAGTACTTC. This rearrangement joins TRBV6-6 to TRBJ2-5; D is tentatively TRBD1 or TRBD2 (6 bases each). The ends were cut back, 3 bases at V and 5 bases at J, with 13 bases in the middle. The germline V gene encodes CDR1 MNHNY and CDR2 SVGAGI (reference sequence). CDR3 size: 14 residues.

The chain is built from TRBV7-2 and TRBJ2-5; D may be TRBD1 or TRBD2 (5 bases each). The V end lost 5 bases, the J end lost 2 bases, and 27 bases lay between the germline ends. The length of the CDR3 is 19 residues. The germline V gene has CDR1 SGHTA and CDR2 FQGNSA. The CDR3 sequence: CASSHSPVGRGLRQETQYF. The CDR3 region has the DNA TGTGCCAGCAGCCATAGCCCCGTGGGGCGAGGGCTTCGTCAAGAGACCCAGTACTTC.

CDR3 sequence (DNA): TGTGCCAGCACCCCTGGCGGGGGGAACCATGGCTACACCTTC. Encoded protein: CASTPGGGNHGYTF. V usage is TRBV28 and J usage is TRBJ1-2; D possibly corresponds to TRBD1 (5 bases). Germline loops: CDR1 MDHEN, CDR2 SYDVKM. V lost 7 bases, J lost 6 bases, and 18 bases lay in between. This CDR3 is 14 amino acids long.

The chain combines TRBV28 with TRBJ1-1; D call uncertain. V lost 6 bases, J lost 5 bases, and 10 bases lay in between. CDR3 length: 12 amino acids. Per germline, CDR1 MDHEN and CDR2 SYDVKM. The CDR3 region is CASRVGSTEAFF. The CDR3 region has the DNA TGTGCCAGCAGAGTTGGATCAACTGAAGCTTTCTTT.